The source of this TCR beta chain is a study of T cells in narcolepsy. The study, taken as a whole, reports: Comparing one patient's CSF and blood CD4+ clonotypes highlighted HCRT- and TRIB2-specific autoreactive clonotypes.

This CDR3 comprises 14 residues. Trimming shortened V by 3 bases and J by 4 bases, and 13 bases separated the two germline ends. Per the germline V gene, CDR1 is SGHNT and CDR2 is YYREEE (reference sequence). In the case of this clone: Its antigen is still unknown.

The method was immunoSEQ multiplex PCR; TCRdb's version includes in-frame clones alone and lacks a portion of them. The table shows about 15,000 clones, with about 85% occurring only once. This receptor was obtained from a human donor in good health. The chain links TRBV5-4 to TRBJ1-2; D might be TRBD1 (5 bases). Material for sequencing was memory (CD45RA-) CD4+ T cells from blood. The CDR3 bases are TGTGCCAGCAGCTCCCCCGACAGTTCCTATGGCTACACCTTC. It is translated as CASSSPDSSYGYTF. The whole variable domain, remainder taken from reference TRBV5-4 and TRBJ1-2, is ETGVTQSPTHLIKTRGQQVTLRCSSQSGHNTVSWYQQALGQGPQFIFQYYREEENGRGNFPPRFSGLQFPNYSSELNVNALELDDSALYLCASSSPDSSYGYTFGSGTRLTVV.